The TCR beta chain under discussion was sequenced for a study of T cell responses to AZD1222 COVID-19 vaccine. Libraries were prepared by immunoSEQ multiplex PCR; TCRdb keeps only in-frame clonotypes and omits some of them. The sample lists about 200,000 clones, approximately 93% occurring once. This clone showed up just a few times. This TCR was recovered from an adult who received the AZD1222 COVID-19 vaccine. This material consisted of peripheral blood, taken 28 days after the second AZD1222 dose.

Here the CDR3 reads CASSPGGQDYEKLFF. CDR3 bases: TGTGCCAGCAGCCCGGGGGGGCAGGATTATGAAAAACTGTTTTTT. The chain couples TRBV9 to TRBJ1-4; D possibly corresponds to TRBD1 (6 bases). Trimming took off 4 bases at V and 6 bases at J, with 16 bases between the two ends. This CDR3 contains 15 residues. Germline V gives CDR1 SGDLS, CDR2 YYNGEE.